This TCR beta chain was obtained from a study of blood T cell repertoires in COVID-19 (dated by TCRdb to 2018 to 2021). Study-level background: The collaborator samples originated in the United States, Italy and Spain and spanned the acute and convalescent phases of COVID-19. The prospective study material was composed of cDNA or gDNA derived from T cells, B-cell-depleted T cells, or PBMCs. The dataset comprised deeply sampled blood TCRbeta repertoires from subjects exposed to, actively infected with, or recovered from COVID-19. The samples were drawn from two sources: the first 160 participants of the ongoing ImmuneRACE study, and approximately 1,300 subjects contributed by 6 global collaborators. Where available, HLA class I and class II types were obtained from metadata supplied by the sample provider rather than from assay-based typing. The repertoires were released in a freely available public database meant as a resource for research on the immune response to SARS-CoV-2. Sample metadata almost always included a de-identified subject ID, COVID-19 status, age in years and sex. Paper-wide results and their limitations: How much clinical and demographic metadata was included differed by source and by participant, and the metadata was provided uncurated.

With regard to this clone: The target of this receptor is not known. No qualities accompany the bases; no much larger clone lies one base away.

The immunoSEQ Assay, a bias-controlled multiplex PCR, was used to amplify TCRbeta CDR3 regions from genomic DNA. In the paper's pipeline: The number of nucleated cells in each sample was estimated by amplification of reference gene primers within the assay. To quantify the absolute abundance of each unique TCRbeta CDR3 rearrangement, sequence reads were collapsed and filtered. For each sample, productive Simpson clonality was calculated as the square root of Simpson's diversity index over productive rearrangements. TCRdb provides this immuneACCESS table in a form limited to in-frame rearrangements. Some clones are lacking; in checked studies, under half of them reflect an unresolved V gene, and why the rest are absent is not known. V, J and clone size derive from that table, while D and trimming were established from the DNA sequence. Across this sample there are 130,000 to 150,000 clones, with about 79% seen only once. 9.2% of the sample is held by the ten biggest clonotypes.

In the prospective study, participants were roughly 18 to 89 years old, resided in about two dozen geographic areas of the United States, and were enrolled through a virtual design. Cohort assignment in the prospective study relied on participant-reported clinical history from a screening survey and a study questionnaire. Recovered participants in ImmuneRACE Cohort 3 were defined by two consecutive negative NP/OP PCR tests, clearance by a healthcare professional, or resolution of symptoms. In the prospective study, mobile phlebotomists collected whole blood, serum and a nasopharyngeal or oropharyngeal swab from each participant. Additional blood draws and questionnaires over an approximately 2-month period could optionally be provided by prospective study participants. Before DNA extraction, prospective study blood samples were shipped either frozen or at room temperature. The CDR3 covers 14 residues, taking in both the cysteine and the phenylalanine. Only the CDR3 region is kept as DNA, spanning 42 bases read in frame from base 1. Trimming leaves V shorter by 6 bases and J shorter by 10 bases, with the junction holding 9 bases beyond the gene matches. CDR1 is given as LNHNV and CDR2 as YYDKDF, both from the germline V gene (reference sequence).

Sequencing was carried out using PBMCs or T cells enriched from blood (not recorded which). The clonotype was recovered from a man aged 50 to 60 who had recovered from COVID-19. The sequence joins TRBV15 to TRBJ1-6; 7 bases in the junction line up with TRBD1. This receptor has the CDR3 CATRLEGAGSPLHF. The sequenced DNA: TGTGCCACCAGGTTGGAGGGGGCGGGGTCACCCCTCCACTTT.